The 20 T cell receptor beta chains presented below share a single source sample, sequenced in a study of neoadjuvant anti-PD-1 for oral cavity cancer. Indicated time point: after neoadjuvant nivolumab, at surgical resection. Clones were read by immunoSEQ multiplex PCR, and TCRdb kept only the in-frame ones, dropping some. The sample has approximately 42,000 clones, about 77% seen once. Source: PBMCs, taken after nivolumab (anti-PD-1) treatment. These TCRs come from a person aged 35 to 85 with oral cavity squamous cell carcinoma.

J is TRBJ2-2 and V is TRBV11-3; no clear D. Trimming removed 3 bases from V and 4 bases from J, with 3 bases in between. The CDR3 covers 12 residues. Germline V gene data show CDR1 as SGHNT and CDR2 as YENEEA. CDR3 amino acids: CASSFPTGELFF. The CDR3 DNA reads TGTGCCAGCAGCTTCCCCACCGGGGAGCTGTTTTTT. Based on the CDR3 plus reference TRBV11-3 and TRBJ2-2, the full variable domain is EAGVVQSPRYKIIEKKQPVAFWCNPISGHNTLYWYLQNLGQGPELLIRYENEEAVDDSQLPKDRFSAERLKGVDSTLKIQPAELGDSAVYLCASSFPTGELFFGEGSRLTVL.

The V gene is TRBV29-1, the J gene TRBJ2-1, with D uncertain. The germline V and J ends were trimmed by 3 bases and 4 bases, with 4 bases remaining between them. Germline-derived CDR1 and CDR2 are SQVTM and ANQGSEA. The CDR3 is made up of 11 amino acids. The CDR3 is CSVDSYNEQFF. CDR3 bases: TGCAGCGTTGACAGTTACAATGAGCAGTTCTTC.

V gene TRBV4-1 combines with J gene TRBJ1-1, with D maybe TRBD1 (5 bases). V shed 0 bases and J shed 5 bases, with 10 bases lying between them. CDR3 size: 14 residues. Per germline, CDR1 MGHRA and CDR2 YSYEKL. The CDR3 DNA reads as TGCGCCAGCAGCCAAGATTTAAGGGGAACTGAAGCTTTCTTT. Its protein product is CASSQDLRGTEAFF.

A note on this clone: Distinct nucleotide sequences in the sample also encode this CDR3. The V and J genes are TRBV14 and TRBJ2-6; no definite D call. The CDR3 is 15 amino acids. V was pared by 1 base and J by 1 base, with 5 bases between. The germline V gene encodes CDR1 SGHDN and CDR2 FVKESK. In nucleotides, the CDR3 is TGTGCCAGCAGCCAAGTTTTTTCTGGGGCCAACGTCCTGACTTTC. Its protein is CASSQVFSGANVLTF.

The genes are TRBV5-4 and TRBJ2-7; 10 bases align to TRBD2. Germline V CDR1 and CDR2: SGHNT, YYREEE (reference sequence). Trimming cost V 3 bases and J 3 bases; bases outside gene matches: 6. The CDR3 sequence is 15 residues long. CDR3 region: CASSWGTSGDYEQYF. The CDR3, as DNA: TGTGCCAGCAGCTGGGGAACTAGCGGGGACTACGAGCAGTACTTC.

The V and J genes are TRBV11-2 and TRBJ1-6; D is ambiguous. CDR1 and CDR2 from the germline V gene are SGHAT and FQNNGV. Trimming stripped 5 bases from V and 9 bases from J, with 17 bases between. The CDR3 is made up of 15 amino acids. Written as DNA, the CDR3 is TGTGCCAGCAGCGGCTCACAGCCCGGTGGTTCACCCCTCCACTTT. Translating gives CASSGSQPGGSPLHF.

The gene calls are TRBV19 and TRBJ2-3; 8 bases line up with TRBD2. Germline V gives CDR1 LNHDA, CDR2 SQIVND (reference sequence). The CDR3 is 18 residues long. V was clipped by 0 bases and J by 3 bases; unmatched bases: 11. DNA for the CDR3: TGTGCCAGTAGTATAGATCTAGGTAGAACGGGGGGGACAGATACGCAGTATTTT. Protein: CASSIDLGRTGGTDTQYF.

The gene calls are TRBV28 and TRBJ2-5, with D maybe TRBD1 (5 bases). The V gene's germline CDR1 is MDHEN and CDR2 SYDVKM. V lost 8 bases to trimming and J lost 1 base, with 14 bases between them. The CDR3 consists of 14 residues. CDR3 region: CASGAPPPQETQYF. DNA of the CDR3: TGTGCCAGCGGGGCTCCGCCGCCCCAAGAGACCCAGTACTTC.

The chain couples TRBV29-1 to TRBJ2-4; 7 bases agree with TRBD1. The CDR3 has 14 amino acids. The trim removed 1 base at V and 6 bases at J, leaving 6 bases unmatched. Germline values: CDR1 SQVTM, CDR2 ANQGSEA. The CDR3 here is CSVEGGDSINIQYF. The DNA of the CDR3 is TGCAGCGTTGAAGGTGGGGACAGCATAAACATTCAGTACTTC.

The chain carries TRBV5-1 and TRBJ2-3, with D hard to call. CDR3 size: 12 residues. Germline-derived CDR1 and CDR2 are SGHRS and YFSETQ. V was shortened by 0 bases and J by 5 bases, with 4 bases between the two germline ends. The CDR3 nucleotides are TGCGCCAGCAGCTTGGACGGAGATACGCAGTATTTT. This sequence encodes CASSLDGDTQYF.

V is TRBV9 and J is TRBJ2-2, with TRBD2 matching over 12 bases. Germline V CDR1 and CDR2: SGDLS, YYNGEE. With 0 bases clipped from V and 4 bases from J, the junction kept 10 bases outside the gene matches. The CDR3 length is 19 residues. The CDR3, as DNA: TGTGCCAGCAGCGTAGAAACCCGACTAGCGGGGGACTCCACCGGGGAGCTGTTTTTT. This translates into CASSVETRLAGDSTGELFF.

The rearrangement joins TRBV5-1 to TRBJ1-3, with no clear D. V dropped 0 bases and J dropped 0 bases, with 10 bases sitting between them. Looked up from germline, CDR1 is SGHRS and CDR2 is YFSETQ. The CDR3 length is 16 residues. The CDR3 nucleotides read TGCGCCAGCAGCTTGGGAGGGTTTTCCTCTGGAAACACCATATATTTT. Translated, it gives CASSLGGFSSGNTIYF.

The chain uses TRBV5-5 and TRBJ1-1; D may be TRBD1 (5 bases). Germline CDR1 SGHKS, CDR2 YYEKEE (reference sequence). CDR3 length equals 18 residues. Trimming took 2 bases from V and 1 from J, leaving 21 bases between them. The CDR3: CASSLFTPNPTGNTEAFF. The DNA of the CDR3 is TGTGCCAGCAGCTTATTTACACCAAACCCTACAGGGAACACTGAAGCTTTCTTT.

This clone was found a few times. V is TRBV10-3 and J is TRBJ1-1; tentative D call: TRBD1 (6 bases). Trimming removed 3 bases at V and 1 base at J, with 12 bases between. From germline, CDR1 is ENHRY and CDR2 SYGVKD. This CDR3 comprises 15 residues. CDR3 DNA sequence: TGTGCCATCAGTGATTCAAGGGGGACGAACACTGAAGCTTTCTTT. It encodes CAISDSRGTNTEAFF.

The CDR3 loop reads CASSERVIGIGFF. The CDR3 DNA reads as TGTGCCAGCAGTGAACGCGTGATTGGTATAGGTTTCTTT. The chain uses TRBV6-1 and TRBJ1-1; D gene ambiguous. Trimming cost V 2 bases and J 13 bases, with 17 bases left between them. Germline lookup yields CDR1 MNHNS and CDR2 SASEGT. The CDR3 length is 13 residues.

This clone has just a few counts. This chain's CDR3 is CASSLDPPGSAYEQYF. As DNA, the CDR3 is TGCGCCAGCAGCTTGGATCCCCCAGGGAGCGCCTACGAGCAGTACTTC. This chain joins TRBV5-1 and TRBJ2-7; tentatively, D is TRBD1 or TRBD2 (5 bases each). The V gene lost 0 bases and the J gene lost 2 bases, with 15 bases spanning the gap. The CDR3 totals 16 residues. Germline values: CDR1 SGHRS, CDR2 YFSETQ.

The chain couples TRBV4-1 to TRBJ1-2; 7 nucleotides align to TRBD1. Germline CDR1 reads MGHRA; CDR2 reads YSYEKL. The CDR3 consists of 15 residues. V lost 2 bases to trimming and J lost 8 bases; unmatched junction nucleotides: 11. The CDR3 region is CASSQLRERGRGYTF. As DNA, the CDR3 is TGCGCCAGCAGCCAACTCCGGGAAAGGGGGCGCGGCTACACCTTC.

The chain recombines TRBV7-2 with TRBJ2-1; D is unclear. Trimming pared 2 bases from V and 5 bases from J, leaving 16 bases between. The CDR3 is made up of 16 amino acids. Germline values: CDR1 SGHTA, CDR2 FQGNSA. In nucleotides, the CDR3 is TGTGCCAGCAGCTTAAGCAGCTGGAGAAGTAACAATGAGCAGTTCTTC. It specifies CASSLSSWRSNNEQFF. The full variable domain, completed using reference TRBV7-2 and TRBJ2-1, is GAGVSQSPSNKVTEKGKDVELRCDPISGHTALYWYRQSLGQGLEFLIYFQGNSAPDKSGLPSDRFSAERTGGSVSTLTIQRTQQEDSAVYLCASSLSSWRSNNEQFFGPGTRLTVL.

J is TRBJ2-7 and V is TRBV7-2, with 11 bases matching TRBD2. Unmatched junction bases numbered 4, after V lost 2 bases and J lost 4 bases. CDR3 length: 15 residues. Germline V gives CDR1 SGHTA, CDR2 FQGNSA. The chain's CDR3 is CASSLMGLAEYEQYF. The CDR3 region has the DNA TGTGCCAGCAGCTTAATGGGACTAGCGGAATACGAGCAGTACTTC.

The chain joins TRBV28 to TRBJ1-2, with D possibly matching TRBD1 (6 bases). CDR1 and CDR2 from the germline V gene are MDHEN and SYDVKM. With 5 bases removed from V and 8 bases from J, the gap between germline ends came to 27 bases. This CDR3 is 17 amino acids long. The CDR3 here is CASSGGHRNPLLDGYTF. The CDR3 nucleotides read TGTGCCAGCAGTGGGGGCCATCGAAACCCCCTGTTAGACGGCTACACCTTC.